These 24 T cell receptor beta chains were all obtained from the same sample, sequenced in a study of identical twins. TCRdb re-called the 5' RACE reads with MiXCR, one entry per CDR3 protein. The sample yields 1.5 million to 2 million distinct CDR3 sequences, less than 35% seen once. Source material: cord blood. The receptor set was obtained from a newborn girl in good health.

The V and J genes are TRBV6-6 and TRBJ1-5; TRBD1 aligns across 7 bases. V gave up 6 bases and J gave up 2 bases; unmatched junction bases: 7. Per germline, CDR1 MNHNY and CDR2 SVGAGI (reference sequence). This CDR3 comprises 15 residues. This CDR3 is CASRREQGGNQPQHF. The CDR3 DNA follows: TGTGCCAGCAGGCGCGAGCAGGGGGGCAATCAGCCCCAGCATTTT.

The V and J genes are TRBV20-1 and TRBJ1-5; D gene uncertain. The CDR3 sequence is 13 residues long. The V end was cut by 3 bases, the J end by 0 bases, with 6 bases between. Germline-derived CDR1 and CDR2 are DFQATT and SNEGSKA (reference sequence). Written as DNA, the CDR3 is TGCAGTGCTAGTTCCGATAGCAATCAGCCCCAGCATTTT. The encoded protein is CSASSDSNQPQHF.

This sequence joins TRBV12-3 or TRBV12-4 and TRBJ1-3; D is unresolved. V was cut by 8 bases and J by 2 bases, with 10 bases left in between. CDR3 size: 13 residues. CDR3 nucleotide sequence: TGTGCCAGCGGACGGACCGCTGGAAACACCATATATTTT. This codes for CASGRTAGNTIYF.

This rearrangement joins TRBV2 to TRBJ2-5; 7 bases align to TRBD1. V was pared by 7 bases and J by 5 bases, with 7 bases of the junction left unmatched. This CDR3 region has 13 residues. Germline loops: CDR1 SNHLY, CDR2 FYNNEI. CDR3 region: CASIKGGWETQYF. For the CDR3, the DNA is TGTGCCAGCATCAAAGGGGGCTGGGAGACCCAGTACTTC.

This clonotype was counted a few times. CDR3 in amino acids: CASSVSIAGGQDGGFF. DNA of the CDR3: TGTGCCAGCAGCGTATCGATCGCGGGGGGGCAAGATGGTGGGTTCTTC. The chain combines TRBV9 with TRBJ2-1; 9 nucleotides align to TRBD2. The germline CDR1 and CDR2 sequences are SGDLS and YYNGEE. The CDR3 spans 16 residues. After removal of 1 base from V and 15 bases from J, the junction contained 17 bases not matched to a gene.

This chain uses TRBV6-6 with TRBJ2-5, with 8 bases lining up with TRBD1. CDR1 is MNHNY and CDR2 is SVGAGI in the germline V gene (reference sequence). J gave up 3 bases and V 5 bases, and 8 bases lay outside the gene matches. The CDR3 extends over 15 amino acids. Here the CDR3 reads CASSPTGVTEETQYF. The CDR3 nucleotides read TGTGCCAGCAGTCCGACAGGGGTCACCGAAGAGACCCAGTACTTC.

The chain joins TRBV29-1 to TRBJ2-5, with 8 bases matching TRBD2. The CDR3 spans 12 residues. Germline values: CDR1 SQVTM, CDR2 ANQGSEA. V lost 3 bases to trimming and J lost 11 bases; unmatched junction nucleotides: 8. The DNA for the CDR3 is TGCAGCGTTGAGGGCGGGGGGACTAGGCAGTACTTC. It yields the protein CSVEGGGTRQYF.

This clonotype was observed at least ten times. V and J are TRBV21-1 and TRBJ1-2; the table's D call, TRBD1, was not checked against the DNA. TRBV21-1 is noted as a pseudogene. This CDR3 comprises 13 residues. The CDR3 DNA sequence: TGTGCCAGCAGCAAAGGACAAAACTATGGCTACACCTTC. This sequence encodes CASSKGQNYGYTF.

This clonotype was seen a handful of times. V is TRBV24-1 and J is TRBJ1-5; no clear D. Germline CDR1 is KGHDR and CDR2 is SFDVKD. V dropped 1 base and J dropped 0 bases, with 9 bases sitting between them. This CDR3 region has 16 residues. The CDR3 spells CATSDFQVNSNQPQHF. The CDR3 DNA sequence: TGTGCCACCAGTGATTTCCAGGTTAATAGCAATCAGCCCCAGCATTTT.

The chain employs TRBV28 and TRBJ2-2, with a weak D call TRBD1 (5 bases). This CDR3 is built from 17 residues. The V gene's germline CDR1 is MDHEN and CDR2 SYDVKM. V lost 3 bases to trimming and J lost 6 bases, with 20 bases between them. Written as DNA, the CDR3 is TGTGCCAGCAGTTTTTTTTTCGGTGTCAGGGTAGCCGGGGAGCTGTTTTTT. This encodes CASSFFFGVRVAGELFF. The full variable domain, its missing parts supplied by reference TRBV28 and TRBJ2-2, is DVKVTQSSRYLVKRTGEKVFLECVQDMDHENMFWYRQDPGLGLRLIYFSYDVKMKEKGDIPEGYSVSREKKERFSLILESASTNQTSMYLCASSFFFGVRVAGELFFGEGSRLTVL.

The rearrangement uses TRBV19 and TRBJ2-1; tentative D call: TRBD1 (5 bases). With 0 bases removed from V and 2 bases from J, the gap between germline ends came to 8 bases. Germline lookup yields CDR1 LNHDA and CDR2 SQIVND (reference sequence). The CDR3 totals 15 residues. The CDR3, as DNA: TGTGCCAGTAGTATAGAGGGGCCTCCCTACAATGAGCAGTTCTTC. Translation: CASSIEGPPYNEQFF.

The table lists this clonotype with many counts. The chain combines TRBV6-6 with TRBJ2-3; the match to TRBD2 covers 8 bases. The germline gives CDR1 MNHNY, CDR2 SVGAGI (reference sequence). This CDR3 contains 15 residues. The trim removed 0 bases at V and 13 bases at J, leaving 12 bases unmatched. The DNA for the CDR3 is TGTGCCAGCAGTTACTCGGTGGTAGCGGGGTCTTCGGAGTATTTT. It translates to CASSYSVVAGSSEYF.

This chain links TRBV13 with TRBJ2-1, with D possibly matching TRBD1 (6 bases). The V gene's germline CDR1 is PRHDT and CDR2 FYEKMQ (reference sequence). V was cut by 5 bases and J by 0 bases, with 14 bases left in between. CDR3 size: 16 residues. The CDR3 nucleotides are TGTGCCAGCAGCGGCAGAGCGGACAGCTCCTACAATGAGCAGTTCTTC. Protein product: CASSGRADSSYNEQFF.

Points on this clonotype: A read error may produce the germline difference seen at one junction end. The rearrangement joins TRBV7-2 to TRBJ1-6; D gene unclear. Germline-derived CDR1 and CDR2 are SGHTA and FQGNSA. This CDR3 contains 13 residues. In DNA, the CDR3 is TGTGCCAGCAGTTCTGAGACCCATTCACCCCCCCACTTT. Translated: CASSSETHSPPHF.

The chain has TRBV20-1 and TRBJ2-1, with D unclear. The CDR3 is 14 amino acids. Trimming stripped 0 bases from V and 2 bases from J, with 8 bases between. CDR1 DFQATT and CDR2 SNEGSKA come from the germline V gene (reference sequence). The CDR3, as DNA: TGCAGTGCTAGAGAATCGTCGACCTACAATGAGCAGTTCTTC. The encoded protein is CSARESSTYNEQFF.

For the CDR3, the DNA is TGTGCCAGCAGCGGGAGGAAGGGATCCTACGAGCAGTACTTC. Protein product: CASSGRKGSYEQYF. The chain links TRBV7-9 to TRBJ2-7; weak D call: TRBD2 (6 bases). The V gene lost 5 bases and the J gene lost 1 base, with 12 bases spanning the gap. CDR3 length equals 14 residues. Per the germline V gene, CDR1 is SEHNR and CDR2 is FQNEAQ (reference sequence).

The CDR3: CATSDPGTDSYNEQFF. The CDR3 DNA reads as TGTGCCACCAGTGACCCTGGGACGGATTCCTACAATGAGCAGTTCTTC. The rearrangement joins TRBV24-1 to TRBJ2-1; D possibly matches TRBD1 or TRBD2 (5 bases each). The CDR3 totals 16 residues. Germline assignment: CDR1 KGHDR and CDR2 SFDVKD. Trimming removed 4 bases at V and 1 base at J, with 13 bases between.

This clonotype was picked up a small number of times. This sequence joins TRBV20-1 and TRBJ2-4; TRBD2 agrees at 10 bases. CDR3 size: 15 residues. Trimming cost V 5 bases and J 0 bases; bases outside gene matches: 4. Germline CDR1 and CDR2: DFQATT and SNEGSKA (reference sequence). The CDR3 loop reads CSAGSGRVAKNIQYF. In DNA, the CDR3 is TGCAGTGCTGGAAGCGGGAGGGTAGCCAAAAACATTCAGTACTTC.

In this sample, this clonotype turned up a few times. V gene TRBV6-5 combines with J gene TRBJ2-5; TRBD2 matches at 10 bases. V lost 4 bases to trimming and J lost 11 bases; unmatched junction nucleotides: 13. This CDR3 region has 15 residues. Germline CDR1 reads MNHEY; CDR2 reads SVGAGI. CDR3 residues: CASSSIAGGFGEQYF. The CDR3 DNA is TGTGCCAGCAGTTCGATAGCGGGAGGATTTGGGGAGCAGTACTTC.

V usage is TRBV6-1 and J usage is TRBJ2-5; 10 bases agree with TRBD1. This CDR3 has 15 residues. V trimming: 2 bases; J trimming: 5 bases; junction bases outside the gene matches: 5. The germline V gene encodes CDR1 MNHNS and CDR2 SASEGT. The CDR3 loop reads CASSERGQGQETQYF. The CDR3 DNA follows: TGTGCCAGCAGTGAACGGGGACAGGGGCAGGAGACCCAGTACTTC.

The gene calls are TRBV18 and TRBJ1-4; no firm D call. Germline V gene data show CDR1 as KGHSH and CDR2 as LQKENI. The CDR3 extends over 17 amino acids. Trimming removed 1 base at V and 0 bases at J, with 12 bases between. This CDR3 is CASSPRRTTATNEKLFF. CDR3 in DNA: TGTGCCAGCTCACCACGACGAACCACAGCAACTAATGAAAAACTGTTTTTT.

CDR3 residues: CASSPAAGNQPQHF. CDR3 in DNA: TGTGCCAGCAGTCCCGCAGCGGGCAATCAGCCCCAGCATTTT. The chain links TRBV28 to TRBJ1-5; D remains unclear. Per germline, CDR1 MDHEN and CDR2 SYDVKM. V was pared by 5 bases and J by 2 bases, with 10 bases between. The CDR3 is made up of 14 amino acids. The full variable domain, with the rest looked up from reference TRBV28 and TRBJ1-5, is DVKVTQSSRYLVKRTGEKVFLECVQDMDHENMFWYRQDPGLGLRLIYFSYDVKMKEKGDIPEGYSVSREKKERFSLILESASTNQTSMYLCASSPAAGNQPQHFGDGTRLSIL.

The chain carries TRBV20-1 and TRBJ2-1; D not certain. Trimming stripped 2 bases from V and 4 bases from J, with 15 bases between. Germline CDR1 reads DFQATT; CDR2 reads SNEGSKA (reference sequence). This CDR3 has 15 amino acids. CDR3 bases: TGCAGTGCTAGAATAGGTCCCAGTCCTTACAATGAGCAGTTCTTC. Translating gives CSARIGPSPYNEQFF.

The chain is built from TRBV5-1 and TRBJ2-1; perhaps TRBD2 as D (5 bases). The end of the DNA is better explained by TRBJ2-7, so the J call may be wrong. The V gene's germline CDR1 is SGHRS and CDR2 YFSETQ. The CDR3 covers 15 residues. The CDR3 DNA sequence: TGCGCCAGCAGCCCCGGACTCCTCTCCTACAATGAGCAGTACTTC. Translated, it gives CASSPGLLSYNEQYF.